Each of the 10 T cell receptor beta chains below was sequenced from the same sample in a study of CD8+ T cells in alopecia areata. TCR sequencing used cDNA made by reverse transcription of extracted RNA. TCRdb keeps only in-frame clones here, not all; method: immunoSEQ multiplex PCR. The sample contains 110,000 or so clones, about 61% of which appear only once. Treatment: oral pan-JAK inhibitor, 5-10 mg twice daily. This specimen consisted of CD8+ T cells sorted from blood, obtained at week 4, from a patient treated with tofacitinib. These receptors were obtained from a human donor with alopecia areata.

This chain links TRBV19 with TRBJ2-7; 7 bases match TRBD1. The CDR3 is 14 amino acids. The ends lost 5 bases at V and 2 bases at J; junction bases unmatched: 6. Germline values: CDR1 LNHDA, CDR2 SQIVND (reference sequence). The CDR3, as DNA: TGTGCCAGTAGTGCGACAGGGAGCCCCTACGAGCAGTACTTC. It is translated as CASSATGSPYEQYF.

In its sample, this clone was seen a few times. The rearrangement links TRBV6-1 to TRBJ2-1, with TRBD2 matching over 10 bases. With 3 bases clipped from V and 8 bases from J, the junction kept 7 bases outside the gene matches. The CDR3 consists of 15 residues. CDR1 is MNHNS and CDR2 is SASEGT in the germline V gene. As DNA, the CDR3 is TGTGCCAGCAGTGAGGAACTAGCGGGGTCGGATGAGCAGTTCTTC. Translation: CASSEELAGSDEQFF.

With respect to this clone: The sample carries other DNA sequences with the same CDR3. The V call is TRBV7-2, the J call TRBJ2-1; no firm D call. The CDR3 has 12 residues. CDR1 is SGHTA and CDR2 is FQGNSA in the germline V gene. The germline V and J ends were trimmed by 3 bases and 3 bases, with 3 bases remaining between them. CDR3 DNA: TGTGCCAGCAGCTTGAGCTACAATGAGCAGTTCTTC. Its protein product is CASSLSYNEQFF.

In its sample, this clone was seen a few times. The chain combines TRBV10-3 with TRBJ2-3; TRBD1 agrees at 10 bases. V gave up 5 bases and J gave up 4 bases; unmatched junction bases: 9. From germline, CDR1 is ENHRY and CDR2 SYGVKD. The CDR3 extends over 16 amino acids. CDR3 region: CAISPDRGRAPDTQYF. The CDR3 coding sequence is TGTGCCATCAGTCCCGACAGGGGGCGCGCCCCAGATACGCAGTATTTT.

This clone appeared a few times. This chain's CDR3 is CASSVGGRDYNEQFF. DNA of the CDR3: TGTGCCAGCAGCGTAGGGGGCAGGGACTACAATGAGCAGTTCTTC. The chain combines TRBV9 with TRBJ2-1, with D possibly being TRBD1 (5 bases). CDR3 length equals 15 residues. CDR1 is SGDLS, CDR2 YYNGEE, per germline. V dropped 0 bases and J dropped 3 bases, with 10 bases sitting between them.

The chain recombines TRBV7-9 with TRBJ2-2; TRBD1 matches 9 bases. Germline V gene sequence: CDR1 SEHNR, CDR2 FQNEAQ (reference sequence). The CDR3 extends over 17 amino acids. Trimming removed 1 base from V and 4 bases from J; junction bases left unmatched: 7. The CDR3 DNA reads TGTGCCAGCAGCTTAGGCGTTGGGACAGGGACCACCGGGGAGCTGTTTTTT. It codes for CASSLGVGTGTTGELFF. Based on the CDR3 plus reference TRBV7-9 and TRBJ2-2, the full variable domain is DTGVSQNPRHKITKRGQNVTFRCDPISEHNRLYWYRQTLGQGPEFLTYFQNEAQLEKSRLLSDRFSAERPKGSFSTLEIQRTEQGDSAMYLCASSLGVGTGTTGELFFGEGSRLTVL.

This clone was recorded a few times. This chain joins TRBV4-1 and TRBJ1-1, with D tentatively TRBD1 (6 bases). This CDR3 is 13 amino acids long. Trimming pared 3 bases from V and 1 base from J, leaving 6 bases between. Looked up from germline, CDR1 is MGHRA and CDR2 is YSYEKL. The CDR3 nucleotides are TGCGCCAGCAGCCAGACAGGGAACACTGAAGCTTTCTTT. Its protein product is CASSQTGNTEAFF.

In this sample, this clone turned up a few times. Other DNA sequences in the sample encode the same CDR3. This chain connects TRBV7-2 to TRBJ2-6; D call uncertain. The CDR3 totals 13 residues. Germline V gene data show CDR1 as SGHTA and CDR2 as FQGNSA. V lost 6 bases and J 0 bases, leaving 3 bases between the germline ends. The CDR3 reads CASRGSGANVLTF. Written as DNA, the CDR3 is TGTGCCAGCAGGGGCTCTGGGGCCAACGTCCTGACTTTC.

In its sample, this clone was seen once. This chain links TRBV4-3 with TRBJ2-2, with TRBD1 matching 7 bases. Losses at the gene ends were 0 bases for V and 7 bases for J; bases not matched to a gene: 5. This CDR3 spans 15 amino acids. The germline gives CDR1 LGHNA, CDR2 YSLEER. Written as DNA, the CDR3 is TGCGCCAGCAGCCAAGAGACAGGGATGAACGGGGAGCTGTTTTTT. Protein product: CASSQETGMNGELFF.

The chain recombines TRBV19 with TRBJ1-2, with TRBD1 identical over 10 bases. V trimming: 3 bases; J trimming: 3 bases; junction bases outside the gene matches: 4. CDR3 length: 15 amino acids. The V gene's germline CDR1 is LNHDA and CDR2 SQIVND (reference sequence). In DNA form, the CDR3 reads TGTGCCAGTAGTATCACGACAGGGGGCCACTATGGCTACACCTTC. Encoded protein: CASSITTGGHYGYTF.